This TCR beta chain appears in the sequencing data of a study of identical twins. Trimming cost V 3 bases and J 8 bases; bases outside gene matches: 6. In germline, CDR1 is MNHEY, CDR2 SMNVEV (reference sequence). The CDR3 is 14 amino acids. A word on this clonotype: Its cognate antigen is unknown.

Findings and limits, study-wide: In drawing conclusions, the study used cross-sectional statistical analysis and did not follow the same donors.

One entry per CDR3 protein, called by TCRdb with MiXCR from the 5' RACE reads. The repertoire includes roughly 350,000 distinct CDR3 sequences, 9% to 15% of them detected once, and 7.2% sits in the top ten. A further study also used this sample, focusing on yellow fever vaccine responses in identical twins.

The chain combines TRBV27 with TRBJ2-1; 8 bases agree with TRBD2. Sequencing was performed on CD8+ T cells sorted from blood. This TCR came from a woman aged 18-35 years in good health. CDR3 DNA: TGTGCCAGCAGTTTTAGCGGGAAGGTGGATGAGCAGTTCTTC. Amino acid sequence: CASSFSGKVDEQFF.